This section outlines one TCR beta chain sequence together with its context. The record originates from a study of somatic mutations in cytotoxic T cells in rheumatoid arthritis. Per the germline V gene, CDR1 is ENHRY and CDR2 is SYGVKD. The CDR3 consists of 14 residues. V was cut by 10 bases and J by 5 bases, with 18 bases left in between. TCRdb's copy holds only in-frame clones and misses some; the assay was immunoSEQ multiplex PCR. The profile shows roughly 20,000 clones, about four fifths of them singletons. The chain links TRBV10-3 to TRBJ1-5; no firm D call. The clonotype comes from an adult with rheumatoid arthritis. Sequencing was carried out using CD8+ T cells sorted from blood. Here the CDR3 reads CANPDLVGDQPQHF. DNA of the CDR3: TGTGCCAACCCGGACCTAGTGGGAGATCAGCCCCAGCATTTT.